This T cell receptor (beta chain) originates from a study of blood T cells in healthy people across ages. Primers used in a second PCR of roughly 6 to 12 cycles were a sample-barcoded 5' primer and a J-beta primer mix. In TCRdb, the 5' RACE reads were re-called with MiXCR into one record per CDR3 protein. Among roughly 640,000 distinct CDR3 sequences listed, less than 35% were seen once. Study-level findings and limits: There were more naive CD4+ cells and higher diversity in long-lived donors than in aged donors.

This clonotype was seen only a few times. The antigen remains undetermined. The draw of peripheral blood yielded around 10 milliliters from each donor. The specimen was blood. The source is a woman aged 80 or over in good health.

CDR3 sequence reads: CASSRVVATNEKLFF. The DNA of the CDR3 is TGTGCCAGCAGCCGCGTTGTCGCGACTAATGAAAAACTGTTTTTT. The chain couples TRBV27 to TRBJ1-4, with D unresolved. V was shortened by 6 bases and J by 2 bases, with 13 bases between the two germline ends. This CDR3 is 15 amino acids long. Germline CDR1 reads MNHEY; CDR2 reads SMNVEV (reference sequence).